This T cell receptor beta chain comes out of a study of T cell responses to AZD1222 COVID-19 vaccine. TCRdb keeps only in-frame clones here, not all; method: immunoSEQ multiplex PCR. The data contain some 60,000 clones, around nine tenths of them singletons. Study results and caveats: The CD4 TCRs associated with vaccination extended across spike and predominated at 160-218 and 743-854. Donors skewed white British and female; clonal diversity was possibly underestimated.

Notes on this clone: Its target is unknown.

Trimming took 5 bases from V and 0 from J, leaving 10 bases between them. The germline CDR1 and CDR2 sequences are SGHTA and FQGNSA. The CDR3 extends over 15 amino acids. This TCR came from an adult who received the AZD1222 COVID-19 vaccine. The chain joins TRBV7-2 to TRBJ1-4; perhaps TRBD1 as D (6 bases). Material: peripheral blood, obtained 28 days after the second AZD1222 dose. CDR3 amino acids: CASSPRTATNEKLFF. CDR3 DNA sequence: TGTGCCAGCAGCCCGAGGACAGCAACTAATGAAAAACTGTTTTTT.